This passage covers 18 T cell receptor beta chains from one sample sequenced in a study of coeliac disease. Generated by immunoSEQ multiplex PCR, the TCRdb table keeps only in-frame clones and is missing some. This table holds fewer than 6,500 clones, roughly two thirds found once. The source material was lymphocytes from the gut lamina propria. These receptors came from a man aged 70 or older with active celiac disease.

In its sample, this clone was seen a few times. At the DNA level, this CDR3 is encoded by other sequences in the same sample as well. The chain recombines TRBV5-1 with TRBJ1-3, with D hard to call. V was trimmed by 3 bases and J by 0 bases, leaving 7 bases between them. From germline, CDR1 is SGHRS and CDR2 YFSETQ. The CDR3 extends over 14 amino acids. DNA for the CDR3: TGCGCCAGCAGCTCCGGAGCCTCTGGAAACACCATATATTTT. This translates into CASSSGASGNTIYF. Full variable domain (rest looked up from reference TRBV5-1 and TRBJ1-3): KAGVTQTPRYLIKTRGQQVTLSCSPISGHRSVSWYQQTPGQGLQFLFEYFSETQRNKGNFPGRFSGRQFSNSRSEMNVSTLELGDSALYLCASSSGASGNTIYFGEGSWLTVV.

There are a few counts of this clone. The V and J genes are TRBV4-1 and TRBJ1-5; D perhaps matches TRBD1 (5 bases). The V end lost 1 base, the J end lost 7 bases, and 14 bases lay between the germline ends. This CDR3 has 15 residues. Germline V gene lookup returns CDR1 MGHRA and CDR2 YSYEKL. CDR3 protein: CASSQGGGEDQPQHF. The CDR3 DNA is TGCGCCAGCAGCCAAGGGGGAGGGGAGGACCAGCCCCAGCATTTT.

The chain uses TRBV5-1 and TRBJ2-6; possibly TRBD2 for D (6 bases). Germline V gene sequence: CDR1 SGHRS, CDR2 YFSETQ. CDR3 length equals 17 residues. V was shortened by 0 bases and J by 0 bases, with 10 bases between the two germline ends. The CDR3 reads CASSLVSGSSGANVLTF. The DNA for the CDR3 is TGCGCCAGCAGCTTGGTAAGCGGGTCCTCTGGGGCCAACGTCCTGACTTTC.

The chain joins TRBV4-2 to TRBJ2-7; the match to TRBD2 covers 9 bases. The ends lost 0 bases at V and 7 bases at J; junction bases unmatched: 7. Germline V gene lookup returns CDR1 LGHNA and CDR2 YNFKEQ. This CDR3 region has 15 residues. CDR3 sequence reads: CASSQDLSGSMEQYF. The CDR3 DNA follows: TGTGCCAGCAGCCAAGACCTTAGCGGGAGTATGGAGCAGTACTTC.

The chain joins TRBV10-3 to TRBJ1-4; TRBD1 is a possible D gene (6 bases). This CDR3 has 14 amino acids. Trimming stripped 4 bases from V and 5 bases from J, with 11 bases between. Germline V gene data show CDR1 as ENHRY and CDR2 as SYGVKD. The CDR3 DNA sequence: TGTGCCATCAGTGGGACAGCGATAAATGAAAAACTGTTTTTT. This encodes CAISGTAINEKLFF.

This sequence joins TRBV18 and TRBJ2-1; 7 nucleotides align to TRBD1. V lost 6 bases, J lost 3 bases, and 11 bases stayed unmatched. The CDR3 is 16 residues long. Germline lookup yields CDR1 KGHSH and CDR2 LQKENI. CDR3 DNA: TGTGCCAGCTCGCTCCTGACAGGGCACAACTACAATGAGCAGTTCTTC. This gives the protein CASSLLTGHNYNEQFF. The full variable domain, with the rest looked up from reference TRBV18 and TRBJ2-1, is NAGVMQNPRHLVRRRGQEARLRCSPMKGHSHVYWYRQLPEEGLKFMVYLQKENIIDESGMPKERFSAEFPKEGPSILRIQQVVRGDSAAYFCASSLLTGHNYNEQFFGPGTRLTVL.

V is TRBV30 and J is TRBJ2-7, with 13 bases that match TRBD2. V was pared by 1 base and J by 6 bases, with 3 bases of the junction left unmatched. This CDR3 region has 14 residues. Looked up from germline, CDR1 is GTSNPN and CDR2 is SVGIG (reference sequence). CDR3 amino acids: CAWSGTSGRVEQYF. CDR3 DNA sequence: TGTGCCTGGAGTGGGACTAGCGGGAGAGTCGAGCAGTACTTC.

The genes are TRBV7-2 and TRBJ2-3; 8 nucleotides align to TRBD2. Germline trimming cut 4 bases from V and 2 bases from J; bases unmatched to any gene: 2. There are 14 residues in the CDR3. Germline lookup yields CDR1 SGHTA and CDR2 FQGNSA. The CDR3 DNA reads TGTGCCAGCAGCTCGGGACTAGTCACAGATACGCAGTATTTT. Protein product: CASSSGLVTDTQYF.

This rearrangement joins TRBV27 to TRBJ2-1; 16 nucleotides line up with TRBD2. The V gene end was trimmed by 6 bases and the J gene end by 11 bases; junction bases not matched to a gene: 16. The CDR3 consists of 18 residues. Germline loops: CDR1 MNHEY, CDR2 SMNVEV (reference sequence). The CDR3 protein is CASSPGLAGGARGSKQFF. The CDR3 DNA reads TGTGCCAGCAGCCCGGGACTAGCGGGGGGGGCGCGAGGTTCGAAGCAGTTCTTC.

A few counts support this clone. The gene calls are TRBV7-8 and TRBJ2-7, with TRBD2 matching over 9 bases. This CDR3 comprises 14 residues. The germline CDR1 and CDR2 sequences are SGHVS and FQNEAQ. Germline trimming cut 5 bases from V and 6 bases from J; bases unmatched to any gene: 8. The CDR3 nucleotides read TGTGCCAGCAGCCCACCCCAACTAGCGGGCGAGCAGTACTTC. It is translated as CASSPPQLAGEQYF. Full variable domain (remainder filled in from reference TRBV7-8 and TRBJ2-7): GAGVSQSPRYKVAKRGQDVALRCDPISGHVSLFWYQQALGQGPEFLTYFQNEAQLDKSGLPSDRFFAERPEGSVSTLKIQRTQQEDSAVYLCASSPPQLAGEQYFGPGTRLTVT.

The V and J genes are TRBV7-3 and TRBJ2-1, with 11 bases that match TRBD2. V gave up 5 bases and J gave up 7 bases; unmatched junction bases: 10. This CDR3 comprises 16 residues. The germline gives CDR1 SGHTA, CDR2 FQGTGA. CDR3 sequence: CASSPLPLAGGNEQFF. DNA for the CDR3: TGTGCCAGCAGCCCCCTCCCGCTAGCGGGAGGAAATGAGCAGTTCTTC.

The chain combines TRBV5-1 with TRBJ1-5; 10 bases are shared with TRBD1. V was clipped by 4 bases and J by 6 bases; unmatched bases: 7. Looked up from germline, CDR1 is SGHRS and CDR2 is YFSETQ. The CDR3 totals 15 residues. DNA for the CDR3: TGCGCCAGCAGCATCGGGACAGGGGTTAGTCAGCCCCAGCATTTT. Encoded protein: CASSIGTGVSQPQHF.

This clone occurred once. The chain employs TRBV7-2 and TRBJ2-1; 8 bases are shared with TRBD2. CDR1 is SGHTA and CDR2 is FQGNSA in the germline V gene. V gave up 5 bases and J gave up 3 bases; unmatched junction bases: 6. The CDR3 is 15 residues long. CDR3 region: CASSPAGADYNEQFF. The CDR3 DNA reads TGTGCCAGCAGCCCAGCGGGGGCGGACTACAATGAGCAGTTCTTC.

CDR3 sequence (DNA): TGTGCCAGCAGCTTAGCGGGACAGATAAAGACCTACGAGCAGTACTTC. It codes for CASSLAGQIKTYEQYF. The J gene is TRBJ2-7, the V gene TRBV11-2, with TRBD1 identical over 7 bases. Germline loops: CDR1 SGHAT, CDR2 FQNNGV. This CDR3 is built from 16 residues. The V and J ends lost 1 base and 2 bases, in that order; junction bases with no gene match: 8. Variable domain in full (rest from reference TRBV11-2 and TRBJ2-7): EAGVAQSPRYKIIEKRQSVAFWCNPISGHATLYWYQQILGQGPKLLIQFQNNGVVDDSQLPKDRFSAERLKGVDSTLKIQPAKLEDSAVYLCASSLAGQIKTYEQYFGPGTRLTVT.

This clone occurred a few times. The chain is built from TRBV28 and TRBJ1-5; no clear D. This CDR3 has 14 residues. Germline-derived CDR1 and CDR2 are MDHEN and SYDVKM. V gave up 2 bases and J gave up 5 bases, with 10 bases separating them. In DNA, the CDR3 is TGTGCCAGCAGTTTACCGCAGGCCTATCAGCCCCAGCATTTT. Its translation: CASSLPQAYQPQHF.

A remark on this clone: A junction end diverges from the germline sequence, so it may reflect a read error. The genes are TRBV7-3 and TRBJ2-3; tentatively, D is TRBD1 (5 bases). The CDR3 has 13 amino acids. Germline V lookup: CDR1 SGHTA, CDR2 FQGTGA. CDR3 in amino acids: CASSSSYSGAQDF. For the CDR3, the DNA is TGTGCCAGCAGCTCATCTTACAGTGGGGCACAGGATTTT.

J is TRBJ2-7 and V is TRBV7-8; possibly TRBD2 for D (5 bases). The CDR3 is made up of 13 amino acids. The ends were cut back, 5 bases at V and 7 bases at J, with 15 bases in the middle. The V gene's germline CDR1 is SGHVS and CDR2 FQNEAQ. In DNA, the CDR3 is TGTGCCAGCAGCCCTTCGGCTGGAGGAGAGCAGTACTTC. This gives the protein CASSPSAGGEQYF.

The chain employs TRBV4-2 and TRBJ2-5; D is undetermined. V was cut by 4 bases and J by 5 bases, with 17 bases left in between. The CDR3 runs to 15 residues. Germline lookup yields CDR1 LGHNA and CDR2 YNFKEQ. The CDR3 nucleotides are TGTGCCAGCAGCCGGAACGATGAGGAGTCGGAGACCCAGTACTTC. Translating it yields CASSRNDEESETQYF.